Below, 28 T cell receptor beta chains from the same sample are listed, as sequenced in a study of PD-L1 blockade in urothelial cancer (dated by TCRdb to the late 2010s). The library was made by the immunoSEQ multiplex PCR assay. The table comes from immuneACCESS by way of TCRdb, which keeps in-frame sequences with V and J called. Part of the clones is missing from these tables; in studies checked, under half for an unresolved V gene and the rest for unknown reasons. The table for this sample lists about 40,000 clones; 85% of them were counted only once. Roughly 2.5% of the sample is in the top ten clones. The sample's time point label is to be understood as: peripheral blood 6 weeks after treatment start. The input for sequencing was PBMCs, taken around atezolizumab (anti-PD-L1) treatment. The receptors originated from a man aged 70-80 years with urothelial cancer.

In its sample, this clone was seen a few times. V and J are TRBV10-3 and TRBJ1-1; D may be TRBD1 (5 bases). The V gene's germline CDR1 is ENHRY and CDR2 SYGVKD. Between the trimmed V and J ends, which lost 3 bases and 4 bases, there was a span of 12 bases. The CDR3 extends over 14 amino acids. CDR3 nucleotide sequence: TGTGCCATCAGTGACAGGGAGGGGAGCACTGAAGCTTTCTTT. Amino acid sequence: CAISDREGSTEAFF.

The chain joins TRBV30 to TRBJ1-1, with unresolved D. The germline V gene encodes CDR1 GTSNPN and CDR2 SVGIG (reference sequence). Trimming took 5 bases from V and 0 from J, leaving 7 bases between them. The CDR3 sequence is 12 residues long. CDR3 DNA sequence: TGTGCCTGGGTAACAGTGAACACTGAAGCTTTCTTT. Encoded protein: CAWVTVNTEAFF.

V usage is TRBV7-2 and J usage is TRBJ2-5, with no clear D. The CDR3 has 13 amino acids. Germline-derived CDR1 and CDR2 are SGHTA and FQGNSA. V gave up 2 bases and J gave up 4 bases, with 8 bases separating them. CDR3 DNA: TGTGCCAGCAGCTTATTTATCCCAGAGACCCAGTACTTC. It encodes CASSLFIPETQYF.

The J gene is TRBJ2-3, the V gene TRBV5-1; maybe TRBD2 (6 bases). This CDR3 comprises 13 residues. The V and J ends lost 2 bases and 6 bases respectively, with 10 bases between them. CDR1 and CDR2 from the germline V gene are SGHRS and YFSETQ. CDR3 bases: TGCGCCAGCAGCTTAAACCGGGGGGATACGCAGTATTTT. This translates into CASSLNRGDTQYF.

This chain links TRBV20-1 with TRBJ2-5; 8 bases agree with TRBD2. The trim removed 7 bases at V and 6 bases at J, leaving 4 bases unmatched. CDR1 and CDR2 from the germline V gene are DFQATT and SNEGSKA (reference sequence). This CDR3 spans 11 amino acids. The CDR3 spells CSGGLAQTQYF. DNA of the CDR3: TGCAGTGGAGGACTAGCACAGACCCAGTACTTC.

The chain has TRBV28 and TRBJ2-5; 11 nucleotides agree with TRBD2. Losses at the gene ends were 4 bases for V and 2 bases for J; bases not matched to a gene: 9. The CDR3 covers 17 residues. In germline, CDR1 is MDHEN, CDR2 SYDVKM. Here the CDR3 DNA reads TGTGCCAGCAGTTCACCTGGGGGGACTAGCGGACAAGAGACCCAGTACTTC. It specifies CASSSPGGTSGQETQYF.

Turning to this clone: Sequence at one end of the junction differs from germline and may be a read error. The chain recombines TRBV7-7 with TRBJ2-2; no firm D call. The CDR3 is 16 residues long. Germline V gene data show CDR1 as SSHAT and CDR2 as FNYEAQ (reference sequence). As DNA, the CDR3 is TGTGCTAGCAGCTTAGGGTTTCCAGGGAACACCGGGGAGCTGTTTTTT. This codes for CASSLGFPGNTGELFF.

The rearrangement links TRBV18 to TRBJ2-5, with D possibly being TRBD2 (6 bases). The CDR3 is 13 amino acids. Germline V gene sequence: CDR1 KGHSH, CDR2 LQKENI. The V and J ends lost 2 bases and 3 bases respectively, with 7 bases between them. This chain's CDR3 is CASSPSGEETQYF. In nucleotides, the CDR3 is TGTGCCAGCTCACCATCGGGAGAAGAGACCCAGTACTTC.

This chain links TRBV2 with TRBJ1-1; D remains ambiguous. From germline, CDR1 is SNHLY and CDR2 FYNNEI. The CDR3 runs to 14 residues. The V gene lost 0 bases and the J gene lost 1 base, with 6 bases spanning the gap. CDR3 DNA: TGTGCCAGCAGTGAAGCGCGGGGGAACACTGAAGCTTTCTTT. Protein: CASSEARGNTEAFF.

This rearrangement joins TRBV7-9 to TRBJ2-2; D unclear. Trimming pared 3 bases from V and 3 bases from J, leaving 8 bases between. This CDR3 is built from 14 residues. The V gene's germline CDR1 is SEHNR and CDR2 FQNEAQ (reference sequence). Here the CDR3 DNA reads TGTGCCAGCAGCTTCACATCTGACACCGGGGAGCTGTTTTTT. Protein sequence: CASSFTSDTGELFF.

The V gene is TRBV2, the J gene TRBJ2-1, with 7 positions matching TRBD2. V shed 4 bases, J shed 4 bases, and the junction held 4 bases outside the gene matches. The CDR3 contains 14 residues. From germline, CDR1 is SNHLY and CDR2 FYNNEI. CDR3 DNA sequence: TGTGCCAGCAGTGGGGGGACTACGTACAATGAGCAGTTCTTC. Translated: CASSGGTTYNEQFF.

DNA of the CDR3: TGTGCCAGCTCAATGGGGACAGGGGGCTCTGGGGCCAACGTCCTGACTTTC. Residues: CASSMGTGGSGANVLTF. The chain recombines TRBV18 with TRBJ2-6, with 11 bases identical to TRBD1. The V and J ends lost 5 bases and 0 bases, in that order; junction bases with no gene match: 3. Germline values: CDR1 KGHSH, CDR2 LQKENI. The CDR3 covers 17 residues.

V gene TRBV7-2 combines with J gene TRBJ2-3; 9 nucleotides match TRBD2. This CDR3 is 17 amino acids long. The V gene's germline CDR1 is SGHTA and CDR2 FQGNSA. Trimming cost V 7 bases and J 1 base; bases outside gene matches: 12. CDR3 protein: CASKALAGVRGTDTQYF. The CDR3 DNA sequence: TGTGCCAGCAAGGCATTAGCGGGAGTACGAGGCACAGATACGCAGTATTTT.

The chain carries TRBV20-1 and TRBJ2-4, with TRBD1 matching 10 bases. J was trimmed by 7 bases and V by 6 bases; bases with no gene match: 0. This CDR3 spans 11 amino acids. Germline V gene data show CDR1 as DFQATT and CDR2 as SNEGSKA (reference sequence). The CDR3: CSADRGNIQYF. Here the CDR3 DNA reads TGCAGTGCGGACAGGGGGAACATTCAGTACTTC.

V is TRBV7-9 and J is TRBJ2-7; D possibly corresponds to TRBD1 (6 bases). Germline CDR1 reads SEHNR; CDR2 reads FQNEAQ (reference sequence). Between the trimmed V and J ends, which lost 0 bases and 0 bases, there was a span of 9 bases. The CDR3 spans 15 residues. CDR3 DNA sequence: TGTGCCAGCAGCTTAGCACAGGGTGGCTCCTACGAGCAGTACTTC. As protein: CASSLAQGGSYEQYF. The variable domain in full, completed from reference TRBV7-9 and TRBJ2-7, reads DTGVSQNPRHKITKRGQNVTFRCDPISEHNRLYWYRQTLGQGPEFLTYFQNEAQLEKSRLLSDRFSAERPKGSFSTLEIQRTEQGDSAMYLCASSLAQGGSYEQYFGPGTRLTVT.

The genes are TRBV19 and TRBJ1-1; D uncertain. V lost 4 bases and J 5 bases, leaving 8 bases between the germline ends. CDR3 length: 12 amino acids. Per the germline V gene, CDR1 is LNHDA and CDR2 is SQIVND (reference sequence). The CDR3 sequence: CASSNRETEAFF. CDR3 sequence (DNA): TGTGCCAGTAGTAATCGCGAGACTGAAGCTTTCTTT.

This sequence joins TRBV4-2 and TRBJ2-3; tentatively, D is TRBD1 (6 bases). The CDR3 runs to 17 residues. Germline V CDR1 and CDR2: LGHNA, YNFKEQ. The V gene lost 5 bases and the J gene lost 0 bases, with 18 bases spanning the gap. CDR3 sequence: CASSYLWDITSTDTQYF. The CDR3 DNA is TGTGCCAGCAGCTATCTTTGGGACATAACTAGCACAGATACGCAGTATTTT.

CDR3 in amino acids: CASSPRLAGYNEQFF. The CDR3 DNA follows: TGTGCCAGCAGCCCTCGACTAGCTGGCTACAATGAGCAGTTCTTC. This chain uses TRBV9 with TRBJ2-1, with 7 bases aligning to TRBD2. The J segment lost 3 bases and the V segment lost 4 bases, leaving 7 bases of the junction unmatched. The CDR3 totals 15 residues. The germline CDR1 and CDR2 sequences are SGDLS and YYNGEE.

This chain uses TRBV30 with TRBJ1-2; perhaps TRBD1 as D (5 bases). With 0 bases removed from V and 2 bases from J, the gap between germline ends came to 10 bases. Germline values: CDR1 GTSNPN, CDR2 SVGIG (reference sequence). The CDR3 sequence is 14 residues long. The CDR3 here is CAWSVGRQNYGYTF. CDR3 nucleotide sequence: TGTGCCTGGAGTGTAGGTCGACAGAACTATGGCTACACCTTC.

The chain has TRBV6-5 and TRBJ2-1; D might be TRBD2 (6 bases). Between the trimmed V and J ends, which lost 5 bases and 6 bases, there was a span of 17 bases. The CDR3 sequence is 15 residues long. The V gene's germline CDR1 is MNHEY and CDR2 SVGAGI. CDR3 coding DNA: TGTGCCAGCAGTGGACCGGGACTCCGCCCCAATGAGCAGTTCTTC. Translation: CASSGPGLRPNEQFF.

In regard to this clone: The identical CDR3 is also encoded by other nucleotide sequences in the sample. V gene TRBV15 combines with J gene TRBJ2-7; 13 nucleotides line up with TRBD2. Germline V gene lookup returns CDR1 LNHNV and CDR2 YYDKDF (reference sequence). V lost 3 bases and J lost 2; bases outside the gene matches: 4. This CDR3 is 16 amino acids long. CDR3 protein: CATSRGGLAGAYEQYF. The CDR3, as DNA: TGTGCCACCAGCAGGGGAGGACTAGCGGGAGCCTACGAGCAGTACTTC.

The chain combines TRBV5-1 with TRBJ1-3; D is unclear. This CDR3 is built from 15 residues. The germline gives CDR1 SGHRS, CDR2 YFSETQ. Trimming took 4 bases from V and 2 from J, leaving 13 bases between them. CDR3 sequence: CASSLGWVAGNTIYF. CDR3 bases: TGCGCCAGCAGCCTCGGGTGGGTGGCTGGAAACACCATATATTTT.

The chain combines TRBV2 with TRBJ1-1; D possibly corresponds to TRBD1 (6 bases). V shed 6 bases and J shed 0 bases, with 11 bases lying between them. Per the germline V gene, CDR1 is SNHLY and CDR2 is FYNNEI. CDR3 length: 14 amino acids. The CDR3 protein is CASSFTGMNTEAFF. CDR3 DNA sequence: TGTGCCAGCAGCTTCACAGGGATGAACACTGAAGCTTTCTTT.

V is TRBV11-3 and J is TRBJ2-5, with 8 bases matching TRBD1. The V segment lost 1 base and the J segment 5 bases; nucleotides outside the gene matches: 6. CDR1 and CDR2 (germline): SGHNT, YENEEA. The CDR3 is 15 residues long. CDR3 nucleotides: TGTGCCAGCAGCTTAGGCCAGGGGGCTGGGGAGACCCAGTACTTC. Protein product: CASSLGQGAGETQYF.

This sequence joins TRBV5-1 and TRBJ1-1; TRBD1 is a possible D gene (5 bases). CDR3 length: 14 residues. Per germline, CDR1 SGHRS and CDR2 YFSETQ. Deletions cut 3 bases from V and 4 bases from J, with 13 bases between. CDR3 coding DNA: TGCGCCAGCAGCTGGGGGGAAGGAGGCACTGAAGCTTTCTTT. Its protein is CASSWGEGGTEAFF.

The chain is built from TRBV19 and TRBJ1-1; 7 nucleotides agree with TRBD1. V shed 3 bases and J 0 bases; nucleotides not matched to a gene: 13. This CDR3 is built from 18 residues. CDR1 and CDR2 (germline): LNHDA, SQIVND (reference sequence). In DNA form, the CDR3 reads TGTGCCAGTAGTATCGTAGGAGGGGGCCAGATTATGAACACTGAAGCTTTCTTT. It translates to CASSIVGGGQIMNTEAFF.

The chain combines TRBV6-5 with TRBJ2-7; D is perhaps TRBD1 (6 bases). There are 16 residues in the CDR3. V shed 0 bases and J shed 5 bases, with 17 bases lying between them. In germline, CDR1 is MNHEY, CDR2 SVGAGI. The CDR3 coding sequence is TGTGCCAGCAGTTACTCAAGCCCAGGACAGCCCCACGAGCAGTACTTC. Its translation is CASSYSSPGQPHEQYF.

The chain links TRBV10-3 to TRBJ2-1; 7 bases fit TRBD2. From germline, CDR1 is ENHRY and CDR2 SYGVKD. CDR3 length: 14 amino acids. With V trimmed by 4 bases and J by 5 bases, 5 bases remained unmatched. The CDR3 spells CAISAGLFDNEQFF. CDR3 bases: TGTGCCATCAGTGCGGGACTATTCGACAATGAGCAGTTCTTC.